This section outlines one T cell receptor (beta chain) sequence together with its context. Its specificity is unknown. This CDR3 is 16 amino acids long. V dropped 7 bases and J dropped 3; count of bases not matched to a gene: 13. The V gene's germline CDR1 is SGHTA and CDR2 FQGNSA. These data are taken from a study of identical twins. Study-wide results and limits: The study based its conclusions on cross-sectional statistical analysis and did not follow the same donors.

Template switching added a universal primer site; cDNA carried unique molecular identifiers. TCRdb redid the calling of the 5' RACE reads with MiXCR, one entry per CDR3 protein. There are 1.5 million to 2 million distinct CDR3 sequences in the sample; around 33% occur only once, and less than 0.35% lies in the top ten. Sequencing was performed on cord blood. The source of this sequence is a newborn girl in good health. The chain has TRBV7-2 and TRBJ2-3, with 7 nucleotides matching TRBD1. CDR3 sequence reads: CASTQPTGVVTDTQYF. The CDR3 DNA reads TGTGCCAGCACCCAACCTACAGGGGTTGTAACAGATACGCAGTATTTT.